This section outlines one TCR beta chain sequence together with its context. The data originate from a study of blood T cell repertoires in COVID-19. Study context: From T cells, B-cell-depleted T cells, or PBMCs came the material, which was cDNA or gDNA.

In the authors' methods: It was from reference gene primer amplification that nucleated cell counts were estimated. TCRdb keeps only in-frame clones here, not all; method: immunoSEQ multiplex PCR. Clonal size and the V and J genes are those of that table, whereas D and trimming came from the DNA. The sample carries about 130,000 clones, 85% recorded once. The sequenced material came from peripheral blood. The receptor was isolated from an older man with active or convalescent COVID-19.

The CDR3 DNA sequence: TGTGCCATCAGTGATCAGGGGGTCGGGGAGCTGTTTTTT. Its protein is CAISDQGVGELFF. V usage is TRBV10-3 and J usage is TRBJ2-2; 7 bases are a match to TRBD1. V lost 3 bases and J lost 7; bases outside the gene matches: 2. The CDR3 is 13 residues long. Germline lookup yields CDR1 ENHRY and CDR2 SYGVKD.